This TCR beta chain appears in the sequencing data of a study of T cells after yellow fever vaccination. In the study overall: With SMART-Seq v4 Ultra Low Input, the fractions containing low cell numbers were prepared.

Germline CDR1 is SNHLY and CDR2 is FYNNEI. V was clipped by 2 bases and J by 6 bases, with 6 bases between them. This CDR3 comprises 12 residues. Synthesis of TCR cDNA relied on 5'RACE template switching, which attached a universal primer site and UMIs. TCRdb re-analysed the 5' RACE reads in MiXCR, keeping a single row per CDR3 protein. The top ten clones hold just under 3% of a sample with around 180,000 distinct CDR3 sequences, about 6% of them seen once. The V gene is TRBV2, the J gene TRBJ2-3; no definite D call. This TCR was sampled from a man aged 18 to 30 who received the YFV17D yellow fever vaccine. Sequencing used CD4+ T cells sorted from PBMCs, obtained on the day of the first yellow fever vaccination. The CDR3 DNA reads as TGTGCCAGCAGTGAAAATAGGGATACGCAGTATTTT. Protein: CASSENRDTQYF. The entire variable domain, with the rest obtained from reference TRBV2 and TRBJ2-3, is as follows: EPEVTQTPSHQVTQMGQEVILRCVPISNHLYFYWYRQILGQKVEFLVSFYNNEISEKSEIFDDQFSVERPDGSNFTLKIRSTKLEDSAMYFCASSENRDTQYFGPGTRLTVL.